This T cell receptor beta chain came from a study of blood T cell repertoires in COVID-19 (dated by TCRdb to about 2020). General notes on the study: The collaborator samples originated in the United States, Italy and Spain and spanned the acute and convalescent phases of COVID-19. Where available, HLA class I and class II types were taken from metadata supplied by the sample provider and were not determined by assay-based typing. The samples were drawn from two sources: the first 160 participants of the ongoing ImmuneRACE study, and 1,000 to 1,500 subjects contributed by 6 global collaborators. The prospective study material was composed of cDNA or gDNA derived from T cells, B-cell-depleted T cells, or PBMCs. Sample metadata almost always included a de-identified subject ID, COVID-19 status, age in years and sex. Subjects who had been exposed to COVID-19, were actively infected with it, or had recovered from it provided the deeply sampled blood TCRbeta repertoires that made up the dataset. The repertoires were released in a freely available public database intended as a resource for research on the immune response to SARS-CoV-2.

Whole blood was collected in K2EDTA tubes by collaborating institutions according to the institutions' own protocols. For TCRbeta analysis, collaborator samples were shipped as frozen whole blood, as isolated PBMCs, or as DNA extracted from either sample type. Overall study results and their limits: How much clinical and demographic metadata was included differed by source and by participant, and the metadata was provided uncurated.

From the cysteine up to the phenylalanine, the CDR3 has a length of 13 residues. Of the read, only the CDR3 DNA is kept; its 39 bases are in frame from base 1. Taken from the germline V gene, the CDR1 and CDR2 loops are MNHEY and SVGAGI. Trimming removed 2 bases from V and 8 bases from J; the gene matches leave 5 bases unexplained. Details on this clone: The specificity of this receptor is unknown. Base qualities are not provided; no much larger clone lies one nucleotide away.

TCRbeta CDR3 regions were amplified from genomic DNA using the immunoSEQ Assay, a bias-controlled multiplex PCR. The authors' pipeline ran thus. Nucleated cell counts per sample were estimated from amplification of reference gene primers within the assay. To quantify the absolute abundance of each unique TCRbeta CDR3 rearrangement, sequence reads were collapsed and filtered. For each sample, productive Simpson clonality was calculated by taking the square root of Simpson's diversity index across productive rearrangements. TCRdb retrieved this table from immuneACCESS and kept in-frame rearrangements only. Not all clones are present; in checked studies, unresolved V genes account for under half, and no reason is known for the remainder. D and trimming come from the DNA, and the V and J calls and clone size come from that table. In all, the sample holds around 230,000 clones, and about four fifths of those were seen once. The ten most abundant clones make up 8% to 10% of the sample.

The sample consisted of peripheral blood. The V and J genes are TRBV6-5 and TRBJ1-2, and TRBD1 aligns with 7 junction nucleotides. The receptor was derived from a woman aged 50 to 60 with acute or convalescent COVID-19. In nucleotide form, the sequence is TGTGCCAGCAGTTACCAACAGGGGAGGGGCTACACCTTC. This gives the protein CASSYQQGRGYTF.